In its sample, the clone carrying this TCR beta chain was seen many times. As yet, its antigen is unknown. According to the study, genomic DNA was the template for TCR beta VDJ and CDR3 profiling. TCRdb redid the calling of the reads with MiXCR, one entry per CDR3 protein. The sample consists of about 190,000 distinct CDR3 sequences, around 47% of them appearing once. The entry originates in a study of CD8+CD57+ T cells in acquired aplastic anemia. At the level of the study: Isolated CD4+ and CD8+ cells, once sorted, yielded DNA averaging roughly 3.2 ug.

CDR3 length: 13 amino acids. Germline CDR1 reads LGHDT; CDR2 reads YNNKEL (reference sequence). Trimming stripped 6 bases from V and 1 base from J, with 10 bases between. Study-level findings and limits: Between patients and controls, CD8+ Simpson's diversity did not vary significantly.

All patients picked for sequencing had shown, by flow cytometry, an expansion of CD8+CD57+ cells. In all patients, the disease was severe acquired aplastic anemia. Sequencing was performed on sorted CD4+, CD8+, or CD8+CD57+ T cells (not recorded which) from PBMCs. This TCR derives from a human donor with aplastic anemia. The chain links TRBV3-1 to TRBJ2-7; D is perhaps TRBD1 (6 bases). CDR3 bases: TGTGCCAGCAGACTAGGACAGTCCTACGAGCAGTACTTC. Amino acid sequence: CASRLGQSYEQYF.